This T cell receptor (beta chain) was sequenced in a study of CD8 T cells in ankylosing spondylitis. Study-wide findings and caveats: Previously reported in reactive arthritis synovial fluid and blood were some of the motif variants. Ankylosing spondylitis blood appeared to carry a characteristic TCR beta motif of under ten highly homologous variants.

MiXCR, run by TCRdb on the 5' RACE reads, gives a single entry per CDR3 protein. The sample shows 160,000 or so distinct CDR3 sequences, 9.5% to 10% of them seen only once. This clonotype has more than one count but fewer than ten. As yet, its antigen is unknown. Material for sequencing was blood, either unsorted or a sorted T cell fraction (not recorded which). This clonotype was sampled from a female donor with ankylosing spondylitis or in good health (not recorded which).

CDR3 DNA: TGTGCCAGCAGCTTAGGGACTAGCGGAGCCTACGAGCAGTACTTC. Translation: CASSLGTSGAYEQYF. The V and J genes are TRBV11-2 and TRBJ2-7, with 10 bases aligning to TRBD2. Losses at the gene ends were 1 base for V and 2 bases for J; bases not matched to a gene: 2. This CDR3 region has 15 residues. Germline CDR1 is SGHAT and CDR2 is FQNNGV.